The next 2 T cell receptor beta chains were all read from a single sample in a study of shared clonotypes between healthy human individuals. The method was immunoSEQ multiplex PCR; TCRdb's version includes in-frame clones alone and lacks a portion of them. Of roughly 1 million clones listed, under 80% are singletons. The sequenced material came from memory CD4+ T cells sorted from blood. Subset specified: CD45RA-negative fraction. These receptors came from a man younger than 35 in good health.

V gene TRBV19 combines with J gene TRBJ2-7, with D hard to call. Trimming removed 0 bases from V and 0 bases from J, with 6 bases in between. This CDR3 comprises 14 residues. Looked up from germline, CDR1 is LNHDA and CDR2 is SQIVND (reference sequence). The CDR3 protein is CASSIDRFSYEQYF. In DNA form, the CDR3 reads TGTGCCAGTAGTATAGATCGGTTCTCCTACGAGCAGTACTTC.

The chain joins TRBV6-5 to TRBJ2-7; 10 bases map to TRBD2. Germline V gene data show CDR1 as MNHEY and CDR2 as SVGAGI. This CDR3 is 15 amino acids long. V trimming: 5 bases; J trimming: 1 base; junction bases outside the gene matches: 5. CDR3 DNA sequence: TGTGCCAGCAGTCCCGAGACTAGCGGGTCCTACGAGCAGTACTTC. As protein: CASSPETSGSYEQYF.